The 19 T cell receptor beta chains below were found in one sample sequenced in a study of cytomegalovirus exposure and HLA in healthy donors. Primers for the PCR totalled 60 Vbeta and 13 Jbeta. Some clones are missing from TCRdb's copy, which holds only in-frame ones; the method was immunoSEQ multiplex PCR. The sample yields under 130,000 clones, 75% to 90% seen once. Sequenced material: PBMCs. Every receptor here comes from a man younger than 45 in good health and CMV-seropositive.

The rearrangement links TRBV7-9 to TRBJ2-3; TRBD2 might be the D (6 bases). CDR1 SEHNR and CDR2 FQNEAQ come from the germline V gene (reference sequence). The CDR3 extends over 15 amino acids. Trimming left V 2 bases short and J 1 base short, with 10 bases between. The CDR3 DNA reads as TGTGCCAGCAGCTTACGTCCGGGGGGCACAGATACGCAGTATTTT. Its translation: CASSLRPGGTDTQYF.

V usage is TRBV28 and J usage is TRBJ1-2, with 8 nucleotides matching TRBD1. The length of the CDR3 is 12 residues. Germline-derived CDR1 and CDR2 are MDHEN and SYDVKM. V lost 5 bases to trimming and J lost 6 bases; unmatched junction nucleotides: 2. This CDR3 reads CASSQTGDGYTF. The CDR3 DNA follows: TGTGCCAGCAGTCAGACAGGGGATGGCTACACCTTC.

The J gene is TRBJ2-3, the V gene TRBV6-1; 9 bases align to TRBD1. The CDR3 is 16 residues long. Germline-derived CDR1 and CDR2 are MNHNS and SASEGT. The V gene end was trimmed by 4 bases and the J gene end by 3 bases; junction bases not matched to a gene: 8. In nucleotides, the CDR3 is TGTGCCAGCAGTGGACTTAGGACAGGGGAGACAGATACGCAGTATTTT. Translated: CASSGLRTGETDTQYF.

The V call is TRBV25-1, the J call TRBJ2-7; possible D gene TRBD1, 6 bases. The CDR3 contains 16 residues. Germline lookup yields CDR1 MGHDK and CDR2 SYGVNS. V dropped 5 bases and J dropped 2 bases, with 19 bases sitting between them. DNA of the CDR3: TGTGCCAGCAGTCCCCGCAGGGGTTCTGGGACCTACGAGCAGTACTTC. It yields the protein CASSPRRGSGTYEQYF.

The CDR3 protein is CAWSPGLYGYTF. CDR3 nucleotides: TGTGCCTGGAGTCCAGGACTATATGGCTACACCTTC. The chain joins TRBV30 to TRBJ1-2; D unclear. Trimming removed 2 bases at V and 5 bases at J, with 9 bases between. This CDR3 is built from 12 residues. Germline CDR1 is GTSNPN and CDR2 is SVGIG (reference sequence).

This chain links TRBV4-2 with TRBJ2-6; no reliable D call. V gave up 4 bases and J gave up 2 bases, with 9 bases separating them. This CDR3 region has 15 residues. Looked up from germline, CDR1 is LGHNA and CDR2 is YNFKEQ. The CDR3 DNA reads TGTGCCAGCAGCCTGACATCTACTGGGGCCAACGTCCTGACTTTC. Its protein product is CASSLTSTGANVLTF.

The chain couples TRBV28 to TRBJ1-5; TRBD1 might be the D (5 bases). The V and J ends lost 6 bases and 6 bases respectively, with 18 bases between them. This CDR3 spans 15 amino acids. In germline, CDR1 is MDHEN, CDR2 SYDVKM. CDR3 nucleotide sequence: TGTGCCAGCAGCTCATTATATGGGGGGACTCAGCCCCAGCATTTT. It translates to CASSSLYGGTQPQHF.

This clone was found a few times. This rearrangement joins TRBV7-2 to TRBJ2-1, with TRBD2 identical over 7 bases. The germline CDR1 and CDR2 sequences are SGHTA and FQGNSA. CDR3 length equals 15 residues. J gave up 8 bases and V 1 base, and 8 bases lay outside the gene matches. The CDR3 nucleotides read TGTGCCAGCAGCTTAGGGGCGGGGGTGGGAGATGAGCAGTTCTTC. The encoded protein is CASSLGAGVGDEQFF. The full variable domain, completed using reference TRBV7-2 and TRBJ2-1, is GAGVSQSPSNKVTEKGKDVELRCDPISGHTALYWYRQSLGQGLEFLIYFQGNSAPDKSGLPSDRFSAERTGGSVSTLTIQRTQQEDSAVYLCASSLGAGVGDEQFFGPGTRLTVL.

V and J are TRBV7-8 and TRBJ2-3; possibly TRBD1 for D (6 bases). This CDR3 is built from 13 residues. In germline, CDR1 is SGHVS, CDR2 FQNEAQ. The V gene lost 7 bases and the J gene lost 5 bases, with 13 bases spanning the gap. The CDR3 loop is CASTSTRGDTQYF. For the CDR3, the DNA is TGTGCCAGCACCTCGACCAGGGGAGATACGCAGTATTTT. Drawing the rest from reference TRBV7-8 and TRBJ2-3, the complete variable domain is GAGVSQSPRYKVAKRGQDVALRCDPISGHVSLFWYQQALGQGPEFLTYFQNEAQLDKSGLPSDRFFAERPEGSVSTLKIQRTQQEDSAVYLCASTSTRGDTQYFGPGTRLTVL.

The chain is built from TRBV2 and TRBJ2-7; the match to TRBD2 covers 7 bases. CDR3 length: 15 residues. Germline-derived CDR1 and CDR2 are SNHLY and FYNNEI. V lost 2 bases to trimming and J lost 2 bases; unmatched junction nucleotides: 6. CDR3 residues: CASSERASGTYEQYF. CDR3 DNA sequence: TGTGCCAGCAGTGAAAGGGCTAGCGGTACCTACGAGCAGTACTTC.

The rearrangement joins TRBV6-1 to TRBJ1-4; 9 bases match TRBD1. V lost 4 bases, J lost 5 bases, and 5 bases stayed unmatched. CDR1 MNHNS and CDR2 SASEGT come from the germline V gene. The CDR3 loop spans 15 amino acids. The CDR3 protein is CASSGGQGQNEKLFF. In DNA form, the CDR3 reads TGTGCCAGCAGTGGGGGACAGGGACAGAATGAAAAACTGTTTTTT.

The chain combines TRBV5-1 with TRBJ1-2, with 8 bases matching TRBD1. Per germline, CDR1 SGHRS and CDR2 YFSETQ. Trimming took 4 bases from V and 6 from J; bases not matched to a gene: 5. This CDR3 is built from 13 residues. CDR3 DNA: TGCGCCAGCAGCCCCGGGACAGGTGATGGCTACACCTTC. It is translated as CASSPGTGDGYTF.

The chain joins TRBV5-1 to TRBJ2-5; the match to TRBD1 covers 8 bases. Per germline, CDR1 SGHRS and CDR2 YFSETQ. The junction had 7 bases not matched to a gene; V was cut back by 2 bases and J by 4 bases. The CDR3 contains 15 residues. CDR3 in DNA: TGCGCCAGCAGCTTCACAGGGGGAGGTGGAGAGACCCAGTACTTC. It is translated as CASSFTGGGGETQYF.

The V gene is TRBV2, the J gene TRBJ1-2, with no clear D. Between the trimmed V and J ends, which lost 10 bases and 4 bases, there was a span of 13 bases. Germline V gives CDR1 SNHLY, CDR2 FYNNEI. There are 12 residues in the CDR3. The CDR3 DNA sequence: TGTGCCACCGATGGCGGCGGCTATGGCTACACCTTC. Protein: CATDGGGYGYTF.

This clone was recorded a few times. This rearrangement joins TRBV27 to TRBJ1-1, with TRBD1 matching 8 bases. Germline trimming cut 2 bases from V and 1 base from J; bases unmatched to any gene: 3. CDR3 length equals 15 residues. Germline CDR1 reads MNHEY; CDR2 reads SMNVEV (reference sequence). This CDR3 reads CASSLGQGGNTEAFF. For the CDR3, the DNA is TGTGCCAGCAGTTTAGGACAGGGAGGGAACACTGAAGCTTTCTTT.

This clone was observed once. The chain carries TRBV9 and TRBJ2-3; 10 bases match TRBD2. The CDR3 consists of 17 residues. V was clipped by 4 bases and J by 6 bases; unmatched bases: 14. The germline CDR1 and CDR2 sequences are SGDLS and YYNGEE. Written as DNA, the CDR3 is TGTGCCAGCAGCTCCGAGGGCAGCGGGGGGGCCGTGGATACGCAGTATTTT. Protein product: CASSSEGSGGAVDTQYF.

The chain's CDR3 is CASSLGQGGGYTF. DNA for the CDR3: TGTGCCAGCAGCTTAGGACAGGGAGGAGGCTACACCTTC. The chain links TRBV7-8 to TRBJ1-2; 7 bases match TRBD1. After removal of 1 base from V and 8 bases from J, the junction contained 4 bases not matched to a gene. This CDR3 is 13 amino acids long. The germline V gene encodes CDR1 SGHVS and CDR2 FQNEAQ. The entire variable domain, with the rest obtained from reference TRBV7-8 and TRBJ1-2, is as follows: GAGVSQSPRYKVAKRGQDVALRCDPISGHVSLFWYQQALGQGPEFLTYFQNEAQLDKSGLPSDRFFAERPEGSVSTLKIQRTQQEDSAVYLCASSLGQGGGYTFGSGTRLTVV.

The CDR3 coding sequence is TGTGCCAGCAGTGACAGGGGTTTGGTTGGCTCTGAAGCTTTCTTT. Translating gives CASSDRGLVGSEAFF. The rearrangement joins TRBV2 to TRBJ1-1; possibly TRBD1 for D (6 bases). V was shortened by 3 bases and J by 6 bases, with 17 bases between the two germline ends. Germline CDR1 is SNHLY and CDR2 is FYNNEI. CDR3 length: 15 residues.

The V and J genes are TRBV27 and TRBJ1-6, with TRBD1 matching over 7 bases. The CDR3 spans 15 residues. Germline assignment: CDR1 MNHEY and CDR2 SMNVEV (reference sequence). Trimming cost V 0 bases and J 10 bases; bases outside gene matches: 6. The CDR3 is CASSLSIQGRSPLHF. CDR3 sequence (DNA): TGTGCCAGCAGTTTATCTATACAGGGGCGGTCACCCCTCCACTTT.